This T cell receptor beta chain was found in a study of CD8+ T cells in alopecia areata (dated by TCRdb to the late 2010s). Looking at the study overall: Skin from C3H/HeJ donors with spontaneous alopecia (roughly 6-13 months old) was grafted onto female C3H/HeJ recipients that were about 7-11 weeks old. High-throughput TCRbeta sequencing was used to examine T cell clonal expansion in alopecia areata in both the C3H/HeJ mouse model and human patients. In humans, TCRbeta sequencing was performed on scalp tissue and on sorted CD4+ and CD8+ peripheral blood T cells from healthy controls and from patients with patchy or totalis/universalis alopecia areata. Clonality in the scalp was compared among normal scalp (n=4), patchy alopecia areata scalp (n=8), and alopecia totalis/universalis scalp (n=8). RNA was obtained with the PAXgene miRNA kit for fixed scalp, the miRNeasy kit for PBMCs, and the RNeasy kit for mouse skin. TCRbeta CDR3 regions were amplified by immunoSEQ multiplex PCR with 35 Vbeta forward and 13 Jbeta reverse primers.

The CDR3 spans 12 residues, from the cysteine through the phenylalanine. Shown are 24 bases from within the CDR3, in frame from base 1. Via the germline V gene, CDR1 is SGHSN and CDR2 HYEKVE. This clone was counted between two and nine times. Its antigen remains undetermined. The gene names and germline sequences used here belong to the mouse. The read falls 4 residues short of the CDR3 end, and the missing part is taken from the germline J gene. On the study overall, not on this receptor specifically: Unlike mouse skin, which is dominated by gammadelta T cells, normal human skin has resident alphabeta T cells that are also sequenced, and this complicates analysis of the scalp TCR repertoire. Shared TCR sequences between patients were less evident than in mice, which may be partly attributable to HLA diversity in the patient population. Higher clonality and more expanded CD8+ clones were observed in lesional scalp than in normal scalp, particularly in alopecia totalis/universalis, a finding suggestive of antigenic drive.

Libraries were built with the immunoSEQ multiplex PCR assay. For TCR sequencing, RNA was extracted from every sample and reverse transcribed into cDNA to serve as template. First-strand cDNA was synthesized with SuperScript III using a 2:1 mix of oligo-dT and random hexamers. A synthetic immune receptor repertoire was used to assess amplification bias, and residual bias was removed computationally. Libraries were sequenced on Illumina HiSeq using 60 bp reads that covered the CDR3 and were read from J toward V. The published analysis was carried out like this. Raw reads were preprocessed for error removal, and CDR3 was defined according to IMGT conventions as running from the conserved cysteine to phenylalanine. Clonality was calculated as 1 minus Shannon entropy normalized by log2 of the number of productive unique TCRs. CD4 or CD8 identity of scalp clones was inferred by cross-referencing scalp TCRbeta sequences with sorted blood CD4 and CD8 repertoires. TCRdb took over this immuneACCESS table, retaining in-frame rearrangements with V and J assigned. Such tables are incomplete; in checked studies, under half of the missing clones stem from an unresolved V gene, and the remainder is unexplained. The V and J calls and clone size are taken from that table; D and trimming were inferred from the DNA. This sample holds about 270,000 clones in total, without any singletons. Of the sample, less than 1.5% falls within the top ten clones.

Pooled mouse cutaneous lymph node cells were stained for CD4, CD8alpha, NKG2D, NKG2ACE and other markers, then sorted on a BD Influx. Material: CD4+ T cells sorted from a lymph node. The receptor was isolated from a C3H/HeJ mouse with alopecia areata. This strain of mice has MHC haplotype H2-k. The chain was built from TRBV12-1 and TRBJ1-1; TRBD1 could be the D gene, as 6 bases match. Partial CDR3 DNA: TGTGCCAGCTCTCTGGACAGAACA. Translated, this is CASSLDRT. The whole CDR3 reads CASSLDRTEVFF.